The 25 T cell receptor beta chains in this list originate from one sample, sequenced in a study of blood T cell repertoires in COVID-19. Generated by immunoSEQ multiplex PCR, the TCRdb table keeps only in-frame clones and is missing some. Altogether 330,000 or so clones are present, approximately 90% being singletons, with the ten largest covering roughly 9.9%. The source material was peripheral blood. The receptors stem from a man aged 25-45 years with COVID-19, enrolled during active disease.

The V and J genes are TRBV5-6 and TRBJ2-5; 10 nucleotides align to TRBD1. The germline gives CDR1 SGHDT, CDR2 YYEEEE. Trimming cost V 2 bases and J 4 bases; bases outside gene matches: 2. The CDR3 extends over 14 amino acids. CDR3 sequence reads: CASSFRQGAETQYF. The CDR3 nucleotides read TGTGCCAGCAGCTTCCGACAGGGGGCAGAGACCCAGTACTTC.

There are a few counts of this clone. J is TRBJ1-5 and V is TRBV6-2 or TRBV6-3, with D maybe TRBD1 (5 bases). This CDR3 contains 15 residues. Between the trimmed V and J ends, which lost 4 bases and 4 bases, there was a span of 14 bases. Germline-derived CDR1 and CDR2 are MNHEY and SVGEGT. Here the CDR3 DNA reads TGTGCCAGCAGTTCTCACGACAGACTTAATCAGCCCCAGCATTTT. Translated, it gives CASSSHDRLNQPQHF.

The V call is TRBV5-4, the J call TRBJ2-2; 7 bases line up with TRBD1. V lost 4 bases and J lost 1; bases outside the gene matches: 10. Germline loops: CDR1 SGHNT, CDR2 YYREEE (reference sequence). This CDR3 has 17 amino acids. In DNA, the CDR3 is TGTGCCAGCAGCCCTCCCAGGGGGAGAATGAACACCGGGGAGCTGTTTTTT. Protein: CASSPPRGRMNTGELFF.

This chain connects TRBV6-5 to TRBJ2-3; no firm D call. Trimming stripped 6 bases from V and 2 bases from J, with 9 bases between. The CDR3 contains 13 residues. The V gene's germline CDR1 is MNHEY and CDR2 SVGAGI. CDR3 nucleotide sequence: TGTGCCAGCAGGGCAGGCCTCACAGATACGCAGTATTTT. This codes for CASRAGLTDTQYF.

This rearrangement joins TRBV5-6 to TRBJ1-5, with D unresolved. Germline V CDR1 and CDR2: SGHDT, YYEEEE. The V end lost 7 bases, the J end lost 0 bases, and 11 bases lay between the germline ends. The CDR3 covers 14 residues. The CDR3 spells CASLERNSNQPQHF. Here the CDR3 DNA reads TGTGCCAGCTTAGAGCGGAATAGCAATCAGCCCCAGCATTTT.

The rearrangement links TRBV29-1 to TRBJ2-1; 13 nucleotides match TRBD2. Germline V lookup: CDR1 SQVTM, CDR2 ANQGSEA. The V segment lost 5 bases and the J segment 0 bases; nucleotides outside the gene matches: 7. The CDR3 is 17 residues long. CDR3 coding DNA: TGCAGCGTTTCCGGACTAGCGGGGGATAGCTCCTACAATGAGCAGTTCTTC. Translation gives CSVSGLAGDSSYNEQFF.

The rearrangement links TRBV6-2 or TRBV6-3 to TRBJ1-2, with D tentatively TRBD1 (5 bases). The CDR3 is 16 residues long. V was clipped by 0 bases and J by 3 bases, with 14 bases between them. The germline CDR1 and CDR2 sequences are MNHEY and SVGEGT. The CDR3 nucleotides are TGTGCCAGCAGTTACTCGAGACAGTCCGGTGACTATGGCTACACCTTC. It translates to CASSYSRQSGDYGYTF.

This clone appeared once. The gene calls are TRBV9 and TRBJ1-2; the D gene is possibly TRBD1 (5 bases). The V gene's germline CDR1 is SGDLS and CDR2 YYNGEE. CDR3 size: 14 residues. V was cut by 4 bases and J by 8 bases, with 18 bases left in between. The CDR3 loop reads CASSSPRAGIGYTF. DNA of the CDR3: TGTGCCAGCAGCTCACCCCGCGCAGGGATCGGCTACACCTTC.

The V and J genes are TRBV7-2 and TRBJ2-2; the D gene is possibly TRBD2 (5 bases). With 5 bases removed from V and 7 bases from J, the gap between germline ends came to 14 bases. Per the germline V gene, CDR1 is SGHTA and CDR2 is FQGNSA. The CDR3 is 14 residues long. The CDR3 DNA sequence: TGTGCCAGCAGCCGCGGGCCGGGGTTCGGGGAGCTGTTTTTT. This gives the protein CASSRGPGFGELFF. The whole variable domain, filled in from reference TRBV7-2 and TRBJ2-2, reads GAGVSQSPSNKVTEKGKDVELRCDPISGHTALYWYRQSLGQGLEFLIYFQGNSAPDKSGLPSDRFSAERTGGSVSTLTIQRTQQEDSAVYLCASSRGPGFGELFFGEGSRLTVL.

This chain uses TRBV18 with TRBJ1-1; D ambiguous. The CDR3 covers 13 residues. Trimming took 6 bases from V and 0 from J, leaving 8 bases between them. The germline gives CDR1 KGHSH, CDR2 LQKENI. The CDR3 loop reads CASSPDLNTEAFF. CDR3 nucleotide sequence: TGTGCCAGCTCTCCGGACTTGAACACTGAAGCTTTCTTT.

CDR3 amino acids: CASSLRSSGANVLTF. The CDR3 DNA reads TGCGCCAGCAGCTTGCGGAGCTCTGGGGCCAACGTCCTGACTTTC. This chain connects TRBV5-1 to TRBJ2-6, with unresolved D. The CDR3 is 15 amino acids. Germline V gene lookup returns CDR1 SGHRS and CDR2 YFSETQ. Trimming pared 1 base from V and 0 bases from J, leaving 5 bases between.

This chain uses TRBV28 with TRBJ1-5; D is uncertain. The germline V gene has CDR1 MDHEN and CDR2 SYDVKM. Trimming took 3 bases from V and 5 from J, leaving 26 bases between them. This CDR3 has 19 residues. Here the CDR3 reads CASSLGSWYPGSWDQPQHF. DNA of the CDR3: TGTGCCAGCAGTTTGGGCAGTTGGTATCCGGGAAGCTGGGATCAGCCCCAGCATTTT.

The rearrangement joins TRBV14 to TRBJ1-6; TRBD1 aligns across 8 bases. This CDR3 comprises 17 residues. V was pared by 4 bases and J by 3 bases, with 8 bases of the junction left unmatched. Germline V lookup: CDR1 SGHDN, CDR2 FVKESK. CDR3 in DNA: TGTGCCAGCAGCCGGCGGACAGGGTCGAACTATAATTCACCCCTCCACTTT. It yields the protein CASSRRTGSNYNSPLHF.

The chain has TRBV3-1 (or the pseudogene TRBV3-2) and TRBJ2-5; 12 bases line up with TRBD2. CDR3 size: 16 residues. Germline V CDR1 and CDR2: LGHDT, YNNKEL (reference sequence). V dropped 5 bases and J dropped 4; count of bases not matched to a gene: 8. The CDR3 protein is CASSAGATSGRETQYF. The CDR3 DNA follows: TGTGCCAGCAGCGCCGGGGCGACTAGCGGGAGAGAGACCCAGTACTTC.

The chain joins TRBV28 to TRBJ1-4; 7 nucleotides line up with TRBD1. Per the germline V gene, CDR1 is MDHEN and CDR2 is SYDVKM. The CDR3 has 12 residues. The ends lost 4 bases at V and 8 bases at J; junction bases unmatched: 1. Here the CDR3 reads CASSSTGEKLFF. The DNA for the CDR3 is TGTGCCAGCAGTTCGACAGGGGAAAAACTGTTTTTT.

V and J are TRBV7-7 and TRBJ2-3, with TRBD2 matching 11 bases. CDR3 length equals 15 residues. The junction had 2 bases not matched to a gene; V was cut back by 5 bases and J by 1 base. Germline CDR1 reads SSHAT; CDR2 reads FNYEAQ (reference sequence). The CDR3 loop is CASSAGLAGTDTQYF. The CDR3 DNA reads TGTGCCAGCAGCGCGGGACTAGCGGGCACAGATACGCAGTATTTT.

A few counts support this clone. This sample also contains other DNA sequences that code for the same CDR3. The chain couples TRBV7-9 to TRBJ1-6; D unresolved. V lost 3 bases and J lost 0, with 9 bases in between. Germline lookup yields CDR1 SEHNR and CDR2 FQNEAQ (reference sequence). This CDR3 has 16 amino acids. The chain's CDR3 is CASSFGRSSYNSPLHF. CDR3 in DNA: TGTGCCAGCAGCTTCGGGAGGAGCTCCTATAATTCACCCCTCCACTTT. Supplemented by reference TRBV7-9 and TRBJ1-6, the full variable domain reads DTGVSQNPRHKITKRGQNVTFRCDPISEHNRLYWYRQTLGQGPEFLTYFQNEAQLEKSRLLSDRFSAERPKGSFSTLEIQRTEQGDSAMYLCASSFGRSSYNSPLHFGNGTRLTVT.

The rearrangement joins TRBV29-1 to TRBJ2-1, with D possibly TRBD1 on 5 matching bases. CDR3 length: 11 amino acids. The germline gives CDR1 SQVTM, CDR2 ANQGSEA. Trimming cost V 5 bases and J 6 bases, with 8 bases left between them. CDR3 in amino acids: CSVWGGNEQFF. Here the CDR3 DNA reads TGCAGCGTTTGGGGCGGCAATGAGCAGTTCTTC.

The rearrangement joins TRBV28 to TRBJ2-1; D perhaps matches TRBD2 (6 bases). The germline V gene encodes CDR1 MDHEN and CDR2 SYDVKM. Trimming pared 5 bases from V and 8 bases from J, leaving 19 bases between. The CDR3 totals 15 residues. In DNA form, the CDR3 reads TGTGCCAGCAGTCAATGGGGGGTGGCAGTAGATGAGCAGTTCTTC. Translated: CASSQWGVAVDEQFF.

The rearrangement joins TRBV5-5 to TRBJ1-1; no definite D call. CDR3 size: 15 residues. Per germline, CDR1 SGHKS and CDR2 YYEKEE (reference sequence). With 0 bases removed from V and 0 bases from J, the gap between germline ends came to 9 bases. Written as DNA, the CDR3 is TGTGCCAGCAGCTTGGGTAGCAGCTTGAACACTGAAGCTTTCTTT. Its protein product is CASSLGSSLNTEAFF.

This clone was observed a handful of times. The V gene is TRBV7-9, the J gene TRBJ1-1; TRBD1 aligns across 8 bases. This CDR3 region has 13 residues. Germline V gives CDR1 SEHNR, CDR2 FQNEAQ (reference sequence). Trimming removed 5 bases from V and 7 bases from J; junction bases left unmatched: 6. CDR3 nucleotides: TGTGCCAGCAGCCCAACAGGGGGAGGTGAAGCTTTCTTT. It yields the protein CASSPTGGGEAFF.

The chain links TRBV11-3 to TRBJ2-2; 7 nucleotides line up with TRBD2. Trimming cost V 5 bases and J 2 bases; bases outside gene matches: 11. Germline V CDR1 and CDR2: SGHNT, YENEEA. The CDR3 consists of 17 residues. The CDR3 DNA is TGTGCCAGCAGCCCCCAATGGGGGGGGATAAACACCGGGGAGCTGTTTTTT. It encodes CASSPQWGGINTGELFF. The full variable domain, in which reference TRBV11-3 and TRBJ2-2 provide the parts outside the CDR3, is EAGVVQSPRYKIIEKKQPVAFWCNPISGHNTLYWYLQNLGQGPELLIRYENEEAVDDSQLPKDRFSAERLKGVDSTLKIQPAELGDSAVYLCASSPQWGGINTGELFFGEGSRLTVL.

This chain joins TRBV28 and TRBJ1-5, with 9 bases that match TRBD1. The V and J ends lost 3 bases and 2 bases, in that order; junction bases with no gene match: 2. CDR1 and CDR2 from the germline V gene are MDHEN and SYDVKM. CDR3 length: 15 residues. CDR3 in DNA: TGTGCCAGCAGTTTCGGACAGGGGCGCAATCAGCCCCAGCATTTT. As protein: CASSFGQGRNQPQHF.

CDR3 loop: CASSAGTDPQPQHF. DNA for the CDR3: TGTGCCAGCTCAGCCGGGACAGACCCTCAGCCCCAGCATTTT. The rearrangement uses TRBV18 and TRBJ1-5; 7 nucleotides agree with TRBD1. Trimming at V came to 5 bases and at J to 6 bases, leaving 7 bases not matched to a gene. Germline loops: CDR1 KGHSH, CDR2 LQKENI. This CDR3 comprises 14 residues.

CDR3 in DNA: TGTGCCAGCAGTCCAGGGACAGGGTCTGGGGAGACCCAGTACTTC. As protein: CASSPGTGSGETQYF. This chain uses TRBV27 with TRBJ2-5; 9 bases are shared with TRBD1. The germline V gene has CDR1 MNHEY and CDR2 SMNVEV (reference sequence). This CDR3 has 15 residues. After removal of 5 bases from V and 5 bases from J, the junction contained 9 bases not matched to a gene.